The rows below give T cell receptor beta chains drawn from one sample of a study of long-term antiretroviral therapy in people with HIV. Repertoires were generated with immunoSEQ multiplex PCR, while TCRdb's copy carries only in-frame clones and drops some. The sample contains about 24,000 clones, roughly 88% of which appear only once. Here the sequenced sample was unsorted PBMCs, taken 3 years after starting antiretroviral therapy. The origin of the receptors is a man aged 50 to 59 with HIV. CDR3s include the opening cysteine and the closing phenylalanine or tryptophan. The order of the fields is J gene, D gene, clone size, V gene, CDR3 length, CDR3 DNA, CDR3 protein. A D gene is named only where the DNA matches it firmly. Part of the rows lack a size; the others show once, few, many or a class for expanded clones.

TRBJ2-3,-,-,TRBV7-8,13,TGTGCCAGCAGCTTAGATTTCCCAGATACGCAGTATTTT,CASSLDFPDTQYF
TRBJ2-1,TRBD2,-,TRBV27,15,TGTGCCAGCAGCTTATCGGGGGGGTACTACAATGAGCAGTTCTTC,CASSLSGGYYNEQFF
TRBJ1-1,-,-,TRBV7-8,18,TGTGCCAGCAGCTTAGCGCTATCGGCCCAGAGCTTAAACACTGAAGCTTTCTTT,CASSLALSAQSLNTEAFF
TRBJ1-1,-,-,TRBV4-3,13,TGCGCCAGCAGCCAAACCGAGAACACTGAAGCTTTCTTT,CASSQTENTEAFF
TRBJ1-6,-,-,TRBV2,12,TGTGCCAGCAGTGACGAGGTTTCACCCCTCCACTTT,CASSDEVSPLHF
TRBJ2-3,-,-,TRBV11-3,16,TGTGCCAGCAGCCGAGTCTGGACGGTTGAGTTAGATACGCAGTATTTT,CASSRVWTVELDTQYF
TRBJ2-1,-,-,TRBV6-6,15,TGTGCCAGCAGTCCTTCAGGGAGAGCAAGCAATGAGCAGTTCTTC,CASSPSGRASNEQFF
TRBJ2-7,-,-,TRBV5-1,13,TGCGCCAGCAGCTTGGACAAGGCCTACGAGCAGTACTTC,CASSLDKAYEQYF
TRBJ1-2,-,-,TRBV21-1,19,TGTGCCAGCAGCAAAGTGGGGGCCGAACAGGGAAGTTTGCGCTATGGCTACACCTTC,CASSKVGAEQGSLRYGYTF
TRBJ2-1,-,-,TRBV27,18,TGTGCCAGCAGTTTATCGCCGGGGGTCGGGGTTTCCTACAATGAGCAGTTCTTC,CASSLSPGVGVSYNEQFF
TRBJ2-4,TRBD1,-,TRBV5-6,15,TGTGCCAGCAGTCTGACAGGGTTGGTCAAAAACATTCAGTACTTC,CASSLTGLVKNIQYF
TRBJ2-5,-,-,TRBV7-2,15,TGTGCCAGCAGCTTAGCTACAGGGACCCAAGAGACCCAGTACTTC,CASSLATGTQETQYF
TRBJ2-1,TRBD2,-,TRBV7-9,18,TGTGCCAGCAGCTTAGGTGGCCTAGCGGGAGCGCCGCGGAATGAGCAGTTCTTC,CASSLGGLAGAPRNEQFF
TRBJ1-1,-,-,TRBV27,14,TGTGCCAGCAGTTTTCGCGGGGTGAACACTGAAGCTTTCTTT,CASSFRGVNTEAFF
TRBJ2-5,-,-,TRBV6-5,14,TGTGCCAGCAGTTACTCCGGGATTAGTGAGACCCAGTACTTC,CASSYSGISETQYF
TRBJ1-5,TRBD1,-,TRBV11-2,12,TGTGCCAGCACCCAGGGGGGACAGCCCCAGCATTTT,CASTQGGQPQHF
TRBJ2-5,-,-,TRBV19,13,TGTGCCAGTAGTATCGGACAGAAAGAGACCCAGTACTTC,CASSIGQKETQYF
TRBJ2-1,TRBD2,-,TRBV19,15,TGTGCCAGTCGAAGGACTAGCGGGAGTGTTGGTGAGCAGTTCTTC,CASRRTSGSVGEQFF
TRBJ2-3,-,-,TRBV21-1,14,TGTGCCAGCAGCAAACGGCGGGGTACGGATACGCAGTATTTT,CASSKRRGTDTQYF
TRBJ1-5,-,-,TRBV28,14,TGTGCCAGCACACCTCAGGCAGGAAATCAGCCCCAGCATTTT,CASTPQAGNQPQHF
TRBJ2-3,-,few,TRBV9,17,TGTGCCAGCAGCCCCTCCCTGGGGAGAGCTAGCACAGATACGCAGTATTTT,CASSPSLGRASTDTQYF
TRBJ2-3,-,-,TRBV2,15,TGTGCCAGCAGTGGACTAACCTCTAGCACAGATACGCAGTATTTT,CASSGLTSSTDTQYF
TRBJ2-7,-,-,TRBV5-1,15,TGCGCCAGCAGCTTGGTTCTGGGGAGCGCCTACGAGCAGTACTTC,CASSLVLGSAYEQYF
TRBJ2-7,TRBD1,-,TRBV19,17,TGTGCCAGTAGTATAGATCAGAGGACAGGATTTTCCTACGAGCAGTACTTC,CASSIDQRTGFSYEQYF
TRBJ2-1,-,-,TRBV7-9,15,TGTGCCAGCAGCCCCCCAGAGGTGTCCTACAATGAGCAGTTCTTC,CASSPPEVSYNEQFF
TRBJ1-1,-,-,TRBV30,11,TGTGCCTGGAGGTATAACACTGAAGCTTTCTTT,CAWRYNTEAFF
TRBJ2-1,TRBD1,-,TRBV9,15,TGTGCCAGCAGCGCCCCGGGACAGGGTTACAATGAGCAGTTCTTC,CASSAPGQGYNEQFF
TRBJ1-2,-,-,TRBV12-5,12,TGTGCTAGTGGTTTTAGGTTGATCGGCTACACCTTC,CASGFRLIGYTF
TRBJ1-3,-,-,TRBV4-3,17,TGCGCCAGCAGCCGCGACCCTGCCCTAAGCTCTGGAAACACCATATATTTT,CASSRDPALSSGNTIYF
TRBJ2-1,TRBD2,-,TRBV7-2,15,TGTGCCAGCAGCTCTGGACTAGCGGGGGGCAGTGAGCAGTTCTTC,CASSSGLAGGSEQFF
TRBJ2-7,TRBD2,-,TRBV7-8,15,TGTGCCAGCAGCTTAGGAGCGGGACTCTCCTACGAGCAGTACTTC,CASSLGAGLSYEQYF
TRBJ2-1,-,-,TRBV4-1,13,TGCGCCAGCAGCCACGGCCAAAGGAATGAGCAGTTCTTC,CASSHGQRNEQFF
TRBJ2-7,-,-,TRBV7-8,13,TGTGCCAGCAGCCCCGGGAACTCCTACGAGCAGTACTTC,CASSPGNSYEQYF
TRBJ1-1,-,once,TRBV4-3,15,TGCGCCAGCAGCCAAGATAACTTTAACACCTTCGAAGCTTTCTTT,CASSQDNFNTFEAFF
TRBJ2-3,-,-,TRBV7-2,14,TGTGCCAGCAGCTTAAGAGGGGGGGGAGATACGCAGTATTTT,CASSLRGGGDTQYF
TRBJ2-7,-,-,TRBV7-8,15,TGTGCCAGCAGCGCACAGCCCTCTAGCGTAGACGAGCAGTACTTC,CASSAQPSSVDEQYF
TRBJ1-3,TRBD1,once,TRBV7-9,17,TGTGCCAGCAGCGGATACAGGGGTACGATACTAGGAAACACCATATATTTT,CASSGYRGTILGNTIYF
TRBJ1-4,TRBD1,-,TRBV7-6,15,TGTGCCAGCCGCAAAATGACAGGGAGAAATGAAAAACTGTTTTTT,CASRKMTGRNEKLFF